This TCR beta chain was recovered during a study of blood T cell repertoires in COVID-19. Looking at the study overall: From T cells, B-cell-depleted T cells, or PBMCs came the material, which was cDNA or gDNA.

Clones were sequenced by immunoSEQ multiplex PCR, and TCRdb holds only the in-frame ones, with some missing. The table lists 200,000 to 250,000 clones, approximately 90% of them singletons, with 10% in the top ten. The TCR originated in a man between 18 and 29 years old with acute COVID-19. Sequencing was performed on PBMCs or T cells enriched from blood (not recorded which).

CDR3 DNA sequence: TGTGCCAGCAGTGGGGGGGGCACTGAAGCTTTCTTT. Its protein is CASSGGGTEAFF. The chain recombines TRBV28 with TRBJ1-1, with D perhaps TRBD1 (5 bases). The CDR3 is made up of 12 amino acids. V shed 5 bases and J shed 4 bases, with 8 bases lying between them. Germline CDR1 and CDR2: MDHEN and SYDVKM.